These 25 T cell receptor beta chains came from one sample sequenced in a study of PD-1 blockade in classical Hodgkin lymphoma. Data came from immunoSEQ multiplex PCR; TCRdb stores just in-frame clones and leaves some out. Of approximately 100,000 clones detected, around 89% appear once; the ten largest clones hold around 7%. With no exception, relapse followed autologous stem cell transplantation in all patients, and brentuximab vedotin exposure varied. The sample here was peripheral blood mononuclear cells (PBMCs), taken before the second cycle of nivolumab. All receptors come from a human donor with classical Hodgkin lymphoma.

In DNA, the CDR3 is TGTGCCAGCAGTTGGCGGGGAGCGAGGCCAGATACGCAGTATTTT. This sequence encodes CASSWRGARPDTQYF. The chain joins TRBV6-5 to TRBJ2-3; D is perhaps TRBD2 (6 bases). This CDR3 has 15 amino acids. CDR1 MNHEY and CDR2 SVGAGI come from the germline V gene. The V end lost 4 bases, the J end lost 4 bases, and 15 bases lay between the germline ends.

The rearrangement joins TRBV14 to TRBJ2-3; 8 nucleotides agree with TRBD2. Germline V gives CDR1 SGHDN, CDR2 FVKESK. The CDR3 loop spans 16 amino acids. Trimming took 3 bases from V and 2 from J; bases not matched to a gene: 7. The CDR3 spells CASSHRLAGYTDTQYF. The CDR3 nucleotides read TGTGCCAGCAGCCATAGGCTAGCGGGCTACACAGATACGCAGTATTTT.

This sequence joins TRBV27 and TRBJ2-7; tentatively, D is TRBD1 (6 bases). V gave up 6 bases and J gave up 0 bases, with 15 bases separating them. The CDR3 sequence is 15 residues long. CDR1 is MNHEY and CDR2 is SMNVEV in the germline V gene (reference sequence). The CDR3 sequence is CASSYGQRSSYEQYF. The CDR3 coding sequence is TGTGCCAGCAGCTACGGACAGCGCAGCTCCTACGAGCAGTACTTC.

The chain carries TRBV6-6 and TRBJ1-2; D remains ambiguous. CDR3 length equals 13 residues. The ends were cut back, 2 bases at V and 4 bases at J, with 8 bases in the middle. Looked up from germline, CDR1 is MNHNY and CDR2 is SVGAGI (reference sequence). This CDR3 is CASSYPGLYGYTF. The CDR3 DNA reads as TGTGCCAGCAGTTACCCCGGGCTCTATGGCTACACCTTC.

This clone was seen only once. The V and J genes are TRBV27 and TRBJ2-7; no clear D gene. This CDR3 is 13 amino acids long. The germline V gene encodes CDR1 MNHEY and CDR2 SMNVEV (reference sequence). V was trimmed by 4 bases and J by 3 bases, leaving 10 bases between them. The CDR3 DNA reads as TGTGCCAGCAGTTGGCAGGCGAACTACGAGCAGTACTTC. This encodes CASSWQANYEQYF.

The CDR3 DNA follows: TGTGCCAGCAGCTTAGCTACTAGCGCCAATGAGCAGTTCTTC. It yields the protein CASSLATSANEQFF. This rearrangement joins TRBV7-3 to TRBJ2-1; 7 positions agree with TRBD2. Trimming at V came to 2 bases and at J to 6 bases, leaving 4 bases not matched to a gene. The CDR3 has 14 residues. CDR1 SGHTA and CDR2 FQGTGA come from the germline V gene. Together with reference TRBV7-3 and TRBJ2-1, the CDR3 gives the full variable domain: GAGVSQTPSNKVTEKGKYVELRCDPISGHTALYWYRQSLGQGPEFLIYFQGTGAADDSGLPNDRFFAVRPEGSVSTLKIQRTERGDSAVYLCASSLATSANEQFFGPGTRLTVL.

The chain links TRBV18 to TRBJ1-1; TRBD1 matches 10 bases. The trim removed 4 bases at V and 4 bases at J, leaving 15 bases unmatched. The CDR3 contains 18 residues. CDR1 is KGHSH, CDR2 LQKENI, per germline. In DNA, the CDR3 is TGTGCCAGCTCACGAGGGACAGGGGCTAACCAGAAGGGCACTGAAGCTTTCTTT. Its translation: CASSRGTGANQKGTEAFF. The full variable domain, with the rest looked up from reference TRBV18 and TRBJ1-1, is NAGVMQNPRHLVRRRGQEARLRCSPMKGHSHVYWYRQLPEEGLKFMVYLQKENIIDESGMPKERFSAEFPKEGPSILRIQQVVRGDSAAYFCASSRGTGANQKGTEAFFGQGTRLTVV.

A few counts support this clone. The chain's CDR3 is CASSVGEPNTEAFF. CDR3 nucleotides: TGTGCCAGCAGCGTTGGGGAACCGAACACTGAAGCTTTCTTT. The chain carries TRBV9 and TRBJ1-1; D is ambiguous. The germline V gene has CDR1 SGDLS and CDR2 YYNGEE. The CDR3 runs to 14 residues. V lost 2 bases and J 1 base, leaving 9 bases between the germline ends.

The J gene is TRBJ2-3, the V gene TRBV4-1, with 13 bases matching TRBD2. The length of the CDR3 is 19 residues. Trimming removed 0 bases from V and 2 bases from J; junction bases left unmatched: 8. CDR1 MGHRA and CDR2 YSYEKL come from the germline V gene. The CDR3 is CASSQEFLGLAGDTDTQYF. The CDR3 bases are TGCGCCAGCAGCCAAGAATTTCTCGGACTAGCGGGGGACACAGATACGCAGTATTTT.

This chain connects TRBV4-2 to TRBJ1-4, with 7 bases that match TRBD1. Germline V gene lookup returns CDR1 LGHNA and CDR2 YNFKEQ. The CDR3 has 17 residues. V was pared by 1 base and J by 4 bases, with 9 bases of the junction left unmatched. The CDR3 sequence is CASSQVGIRDSNEKLFF. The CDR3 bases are TGTGCCAGCAGCCAAGTAGGAATCCGGGACAGTAATGAAAAACTGTTTTTT.

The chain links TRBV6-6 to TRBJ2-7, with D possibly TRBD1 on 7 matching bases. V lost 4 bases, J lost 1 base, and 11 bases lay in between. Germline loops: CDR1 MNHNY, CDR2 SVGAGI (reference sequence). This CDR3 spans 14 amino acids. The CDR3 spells CASSSTGTSYEQYF. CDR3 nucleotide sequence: TGTGCCAGCAGTTCGACAGGGACTTCCTACGAGCAGTACTTC.

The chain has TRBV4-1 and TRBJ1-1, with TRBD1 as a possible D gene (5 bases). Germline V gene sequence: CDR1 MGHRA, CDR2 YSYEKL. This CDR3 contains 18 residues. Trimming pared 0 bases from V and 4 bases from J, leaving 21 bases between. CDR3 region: CASSQDTRQGDWGTEAFF. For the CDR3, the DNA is TGCGCCAGCAGCCAAGATACCCGGCAGGGAGATTGGGGCACTGAAGCTTTCTTT.

The CDR3 DNA reads TGCGCCAGCAGCCAAGATTGGGGGATCTCCTATAATTCACCCCTCCACTTT. Protein sequence: CASSQDWGISYNSPLHF. J is TRBJ1-6 and V is TRBV4-3, with D possibly TRBD1 on 5 matching bases. CDR3 size: 17 residues. Germline V gene lookup returns CDR1 LGHNA and CDR2 YSLEER. V was trimmed by 0 bases and J by 0 bases, leaving 9 bases between them.

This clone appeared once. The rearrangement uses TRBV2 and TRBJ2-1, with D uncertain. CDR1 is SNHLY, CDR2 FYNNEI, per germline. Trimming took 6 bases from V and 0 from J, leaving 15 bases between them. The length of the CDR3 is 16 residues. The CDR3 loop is CASRILDPISYNEQFF. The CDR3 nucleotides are TGTGCCAGCAGGATCCTCGACCCCATCTCCTACAATGAGCAGTTCTTC.

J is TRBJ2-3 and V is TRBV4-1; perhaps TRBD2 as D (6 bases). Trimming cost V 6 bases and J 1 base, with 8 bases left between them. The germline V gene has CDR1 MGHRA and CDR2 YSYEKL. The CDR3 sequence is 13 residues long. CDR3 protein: CASRRERTDTQYF. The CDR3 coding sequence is TGCGCCAGCAGGCGGGAACGCACAGATACGCAGTATTTT.

CDR3 in amino acids: CASSAPPGRFSGANVLTF. As DNA, the CDR3 is TGTGCCAGCAGTGCCCCGCCGGGACGATTCTCTGGGGCCAACGTCCTGACTTTC. The genes are TRBV6-4 and TRBJ2-6; TRBD1 or TRBD2 may be the D gene (5 bases each). Germline CDR1 reads MRHNA; CDR2 reads SNTAGT. V was pared by 4 bases and J by 0 bases, with 16 bases between. The length of the CDR3 is 18 residues.

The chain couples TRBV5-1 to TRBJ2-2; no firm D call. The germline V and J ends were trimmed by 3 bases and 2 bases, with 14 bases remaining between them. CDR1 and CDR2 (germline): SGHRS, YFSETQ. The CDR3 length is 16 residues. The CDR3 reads CASSSDGDFNTGELFF. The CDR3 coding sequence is TGCGCCAGCAGCTCGGACGGAGACTTTAACACCGGGGAGCTGTTTTTT.

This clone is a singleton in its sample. Here the CDR3 DNA reads TGTGCCAGCAGCGCCTCCTGGGAGGGAGACGGGGAGCTGTTTTTT. It specifies CASSASWEGDGELFF. The chain combines TRBV7-9 with TRBJ2-2; 7 nucleotides align to TRBD2. V gave up 5 bases and J gave up 7 bases; unmatched junction bases: 10. This CDR3 has 15 residues. The germline V gene has CDR1 SEHNR and CDR2 FQNEAQ (reference sequence).

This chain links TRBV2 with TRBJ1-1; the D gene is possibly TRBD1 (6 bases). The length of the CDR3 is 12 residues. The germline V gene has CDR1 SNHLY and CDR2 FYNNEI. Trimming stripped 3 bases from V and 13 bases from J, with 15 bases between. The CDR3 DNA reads TGTGCCAGCAGTGATGTGGTCAGGGGAAGTTTCTTT. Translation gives CASSDVVRGSFF. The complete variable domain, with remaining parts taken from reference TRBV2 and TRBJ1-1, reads EPEVTQTPSHQVTQMGQEVILRCVPISNHLYFYWYRQILGQKVEFLVSFYNNEISEKSEIFDDQFSVERPDGSNFTLKIRSTKLEDSAMYFCASSDVVRGSFFGQGTRLTVV.

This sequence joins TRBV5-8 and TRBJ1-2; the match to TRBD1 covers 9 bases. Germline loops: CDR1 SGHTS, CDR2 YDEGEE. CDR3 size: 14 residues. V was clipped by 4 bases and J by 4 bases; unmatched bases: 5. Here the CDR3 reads CASSKGQGGYGYTF. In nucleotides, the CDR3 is TGTGCCAGCAGCAAGGGACAGGGAGGCTATGGCTACACCTTC.

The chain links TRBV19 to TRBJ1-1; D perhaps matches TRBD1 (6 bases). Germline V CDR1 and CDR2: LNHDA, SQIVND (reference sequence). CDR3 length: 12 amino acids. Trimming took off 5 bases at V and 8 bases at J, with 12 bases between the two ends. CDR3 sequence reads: CASSPQTGEAFF. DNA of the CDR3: TGTGCCAGTAGTCCACAGACAGGCGAAGCTTTCTTT.

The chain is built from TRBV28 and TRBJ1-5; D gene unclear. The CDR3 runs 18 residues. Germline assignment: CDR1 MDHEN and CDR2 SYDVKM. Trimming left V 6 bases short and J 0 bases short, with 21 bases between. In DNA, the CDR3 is TGTGCCAGCAGCACGATCGAAACCACAACCATTAGCAATCAGCCCCAGCATTTT. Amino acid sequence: CASSTIETTTISNQPQHF.

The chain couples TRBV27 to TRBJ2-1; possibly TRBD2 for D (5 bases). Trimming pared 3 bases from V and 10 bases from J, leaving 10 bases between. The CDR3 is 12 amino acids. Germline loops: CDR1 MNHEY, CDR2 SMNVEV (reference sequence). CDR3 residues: CASSFFEGEQFF. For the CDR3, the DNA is TGTGCCAGCAGTTTTTTTGAGGGAGAGCAGTTCTTC.

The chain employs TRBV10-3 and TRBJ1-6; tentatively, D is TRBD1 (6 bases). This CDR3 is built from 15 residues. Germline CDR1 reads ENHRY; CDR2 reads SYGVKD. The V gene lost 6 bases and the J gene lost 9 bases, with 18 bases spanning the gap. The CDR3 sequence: CAIREGGGPASPLHF. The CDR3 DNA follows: TGTGCCATCAGGGAGGGGGGGGGACCCGCTTCACCCCTCCACTTT.

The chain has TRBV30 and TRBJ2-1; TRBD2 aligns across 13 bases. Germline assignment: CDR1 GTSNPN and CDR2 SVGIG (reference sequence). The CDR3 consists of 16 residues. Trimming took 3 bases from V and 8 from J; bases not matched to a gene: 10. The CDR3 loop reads CAWRKLLAGGPDEQFF. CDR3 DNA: TGTGCCTGGAGAAAACTACTAGCGGGGGGGCCGGATGAGCAGTTCTTC.